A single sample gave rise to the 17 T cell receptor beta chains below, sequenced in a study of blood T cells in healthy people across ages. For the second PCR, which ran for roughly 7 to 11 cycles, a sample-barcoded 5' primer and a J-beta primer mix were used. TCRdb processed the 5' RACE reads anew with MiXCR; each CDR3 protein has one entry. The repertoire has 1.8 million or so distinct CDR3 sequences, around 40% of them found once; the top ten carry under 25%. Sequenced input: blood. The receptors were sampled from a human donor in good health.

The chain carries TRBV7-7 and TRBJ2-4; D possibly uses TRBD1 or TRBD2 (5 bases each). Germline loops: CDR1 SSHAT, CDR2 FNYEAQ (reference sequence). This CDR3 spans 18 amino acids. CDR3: CASRLGGTLFLAKNIQYF. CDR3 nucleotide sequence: TGTGCTAGCCGTCTCGGTGGGACCTTGTTTCTAGCCAAAAACATTCAGTACTTC.

This CDR3 reads CASSLLADRGTSQYF. The CDR3 DNA sequence: TGTGCCAGCAGTTTACTGGCCGACAGGGGGACGTCGCAGTATTTT. The genes are TRBV27 and TRBJ2-3; 9 bases are shared with TRBD1. The CDR3 extends over 15 amino acids. In germline, CDR1 is MNHEY, CDR2 SMNVEV (reference sequence). With 2 bases clipped from V and 10 bases from J, the junction kept 10 bases outside the gene matches.

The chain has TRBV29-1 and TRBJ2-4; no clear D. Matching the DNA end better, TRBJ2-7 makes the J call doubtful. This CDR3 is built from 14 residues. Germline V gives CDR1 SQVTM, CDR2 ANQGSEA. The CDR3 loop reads CSVLDATGCYEQYF. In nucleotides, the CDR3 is TGCAGCGTCCTAGATGCGACCGGCTGCTACGAGCAGTACTTC.

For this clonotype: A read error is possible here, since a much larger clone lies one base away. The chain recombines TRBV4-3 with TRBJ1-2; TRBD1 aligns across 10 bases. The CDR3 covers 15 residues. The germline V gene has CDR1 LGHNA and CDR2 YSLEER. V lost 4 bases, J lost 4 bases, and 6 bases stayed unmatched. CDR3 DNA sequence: TGCGCCAGCAGCCCCCTGACAGGGGGCGGCTATGGCTACACCTTC. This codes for CASSPLTGGGYGYTF.

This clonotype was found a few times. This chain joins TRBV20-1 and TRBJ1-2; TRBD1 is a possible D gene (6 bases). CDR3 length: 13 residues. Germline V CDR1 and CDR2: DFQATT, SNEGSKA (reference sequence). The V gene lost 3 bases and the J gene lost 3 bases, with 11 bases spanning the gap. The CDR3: CSASAGDDYGYTF. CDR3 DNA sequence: TGCAGTGCTAGCGCAGGGGATGACTATGGCTACACCTTC.

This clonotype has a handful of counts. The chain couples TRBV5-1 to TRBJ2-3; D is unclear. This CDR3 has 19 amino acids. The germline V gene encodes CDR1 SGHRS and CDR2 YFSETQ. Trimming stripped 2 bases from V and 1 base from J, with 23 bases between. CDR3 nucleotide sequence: TGCGCCAGCAGCTTTGTGTCCTTCCCACAATTAATGGGCACAGATACGCAGTATTTT. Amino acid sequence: CASSFVSFPQLMGTDTQYF.

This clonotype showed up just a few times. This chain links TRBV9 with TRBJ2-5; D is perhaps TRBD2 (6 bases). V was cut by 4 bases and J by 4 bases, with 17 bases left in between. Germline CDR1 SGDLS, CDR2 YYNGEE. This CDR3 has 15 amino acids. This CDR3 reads CASSLTGDTRETQYF. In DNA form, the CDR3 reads TGTGCCAGCAGCTTGACGGGAGACACAAGAGAGACCCAGTACTTC.

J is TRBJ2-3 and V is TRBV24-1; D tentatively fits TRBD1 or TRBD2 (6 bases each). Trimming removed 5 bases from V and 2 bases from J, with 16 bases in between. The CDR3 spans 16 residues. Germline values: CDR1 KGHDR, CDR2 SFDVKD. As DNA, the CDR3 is TGTGCCACCAGTGTGGGGAGAGGGGGGTTCACAGATACGCAGTATTTT. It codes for CATSVGRGGFTDTQYF.

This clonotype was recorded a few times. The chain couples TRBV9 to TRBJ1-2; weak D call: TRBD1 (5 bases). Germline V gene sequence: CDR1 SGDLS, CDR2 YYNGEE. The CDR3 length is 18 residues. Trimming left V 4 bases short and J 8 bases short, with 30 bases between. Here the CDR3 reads CASSFRGAPPPGLQGYTF. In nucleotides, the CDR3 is TGTGCCAGCAGCTTTCGAGGGGCCCCCCCACCTGGGCTTCAGGGCTACACCTTC.

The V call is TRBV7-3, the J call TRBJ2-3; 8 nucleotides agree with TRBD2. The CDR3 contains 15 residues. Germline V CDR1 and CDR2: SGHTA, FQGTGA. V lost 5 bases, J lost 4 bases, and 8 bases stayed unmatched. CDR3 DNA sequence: TGTGCCAGCAGCGTATACGGGGGGGGGTCAGATACGCAGTATTTT. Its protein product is CASSVYGGGSDTQYF.

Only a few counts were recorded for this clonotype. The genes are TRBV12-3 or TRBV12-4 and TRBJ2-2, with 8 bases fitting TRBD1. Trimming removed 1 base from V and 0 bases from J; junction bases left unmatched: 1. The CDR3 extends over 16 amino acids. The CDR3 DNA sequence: TGTGCCAGCAGTTTAGAGACAGGGGCGAACACCGGGGAGCTGTTTTTT. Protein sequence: CASSLETGANTGELFF.

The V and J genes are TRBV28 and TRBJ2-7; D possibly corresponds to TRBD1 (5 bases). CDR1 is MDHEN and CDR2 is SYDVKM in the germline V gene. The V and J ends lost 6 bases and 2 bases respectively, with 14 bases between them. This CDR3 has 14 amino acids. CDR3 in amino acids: CASSHTDRTYEQYF. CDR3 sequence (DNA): TGTGCCAGCAGCCATACAGACAGAACCTACGAGCAGTACTTC.

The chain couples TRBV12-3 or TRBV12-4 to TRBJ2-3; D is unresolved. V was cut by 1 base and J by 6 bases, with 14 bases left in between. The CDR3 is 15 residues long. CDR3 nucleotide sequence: TGTGCCAGCAGTTTAGGCAGAAACGAGGTTGATACGCAGTATTTT. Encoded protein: CASSLGRNEVDTQYF.

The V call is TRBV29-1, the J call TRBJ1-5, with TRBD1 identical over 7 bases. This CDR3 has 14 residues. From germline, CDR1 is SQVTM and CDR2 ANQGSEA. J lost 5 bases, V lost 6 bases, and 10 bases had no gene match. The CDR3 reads CSVDPGQPDQPQHF. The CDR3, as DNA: TGCAGCGTCGACCCGGGACAGCCGGATCAGCCCCAGCATTTT.

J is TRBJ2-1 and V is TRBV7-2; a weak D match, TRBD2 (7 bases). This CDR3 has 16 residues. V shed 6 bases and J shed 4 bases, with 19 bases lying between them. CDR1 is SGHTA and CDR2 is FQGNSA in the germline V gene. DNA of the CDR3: TGTGCCAGCAGGCCCGGGGGGCTAGCGCCATACAATGAGCAGTTCTTC. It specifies CASRPGGLAPYNEQFF.

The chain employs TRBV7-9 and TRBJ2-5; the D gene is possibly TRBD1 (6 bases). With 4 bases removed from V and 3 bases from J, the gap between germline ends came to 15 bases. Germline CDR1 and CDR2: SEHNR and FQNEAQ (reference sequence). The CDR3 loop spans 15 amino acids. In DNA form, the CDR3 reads TGTGCCAGCAGCTACGACAGGCTGGACAAAGAGACCCAGTACTTC. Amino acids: CASSYDRLDKETQYF.

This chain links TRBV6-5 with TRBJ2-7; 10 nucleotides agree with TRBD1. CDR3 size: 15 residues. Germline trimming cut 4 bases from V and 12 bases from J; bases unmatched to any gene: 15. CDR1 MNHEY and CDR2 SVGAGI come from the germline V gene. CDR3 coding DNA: TGTGCCAGCAGTTCAACTAGGACAGGGGGAGTCGGGATGTACTTC. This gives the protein CASSSTRTGGVGMYF.